The rows below give T cell receptor beta chains drawn from one sample of a study of T-cell reconstitution after alpha-beta-depleted transplantation in children. In TCRdb, the PCR reads were re-called with MiXCR into one record per CDR3 protein. The profile shows about 420,000 distinct CDR3 sequences, 15% to 20% of them singletons. The sequenced sample was PBMCs, mostly from graft donor cells, obtained 360 days after TCRalphabeta/CD19-depleted stem cell transplant. Source of these receptors: a boy under three years old who had a stem cell transplant for Wiskott-Aldrich syndrome, so the T cells may come from the graft donor. Both conserved end residues are part of each CDR3. Fields, in order: V gene, clone size, D gene, J gene, CDR3 length, CDR3 protein, CDR3 DNA. A D gene is named only where the DNA matches it firmly. Clone size, where shown, is once, few, many, or a class for clones that have expanded.

TRBV18	few	TRBD2	TRBJ2-1	15	CASSRAGGSLNEQFF	TGTGCCAGCTCACGCGCTGGCGGGAGCCTAAATGAGCAGTTCTTC
TRBV20-1	NA	TRBD1	TRBJ1-5	13	CSARRGRDQPQHF	TGCAGTGCTCGCAGGGGGCGAGATCAGCCCCAGCATTTT
TRBV20-1	few	TRBD2	TRBJ2-1	13	CSARGSGGAGQFF	TGCAGTGCTAGAGGTAGCGGGGGGGCTGGGCAGTTCTTC
TRBV30	NA	NA	TRBJ2-7	11	CAWKGEYEQYF	TGTGCCTGGAAGGGGGAGTACGAGCAGTACTTC
TRBV7-2	few	NA	TRBJ1-5	13	CASSSGLSQPQHF	TGTGCCAGCAGCTCCGGACTATCACAGCCCCAGCATTTT
TRBV4-3	few	TRBD2	TRBJ2-3	17	CASSQGGSGGSWDTQYF	TGCGCCAGCAGCCAAGGAGGATCAGGCGGGAGTTGGGATACGCAGTATTTT
TRBV6-1	few	NA	TRBJ1-2	15	CASSLYRASNYGYTF	TGTGCCAGCAGCCTCTACAGAGCCTCTAACTATGGCTACACCTTC
TRBV7-7	few	NA	TRBJ2-5	13	CASSSGVMGTQYF	TGTGCCAGCAGCTCGGGGGTGATGGGGACCCAGTACTTC
TRBV4-3	NA	NA	TRBJ1-6	18	CASSQEMSPGSYNSPLHF	TGCGCCAGCAGCCAAGAAATGAGCCCAGGCTCCTATAATTCACCCCTCCACTTT
TRBV4-2	NA	TRBD2	TRBJ2-3	16	CASSQEAGGHIDTQYF	TGTGCCAGCAGCCAAGAAGCGGGGGGGCATATAGATACGCAGTATTTT
TRBV5-1	NA	NA	TRBJ2-7	18	CASSPLRGLYSQSYEQYF	TGCGCCAGCAGCCCCCTCAGGGGCCTCTATTCCCAATCCTACGAGCAGTACTTC
TRBV12-5	few	TRBD2	TRBJ2-3	18	CASGLNAGGATSTDTQYF	TGTGCTAGTGGTTTGAACGCGGGGGGAGCGACTAGCACAGATACGCAGTATTTT
TRBV10-3	NA	TRBD1	TRBJ1-4	15	CAISARDRGYEKLFF	TGTGCCATCAGTGCCCGGGACAGGGGGTACGAAAAACTGTTTTTT
TRBV12-3/TRBV12-4	few	NA	TRBJ2-5	15	CASRTRRGPQETQYF	TGTGCCAGTCGTACGAGGAGAGGACCGCAAGAGACCCAGTACTTC
TRBV29-1	few	TRBD2	TRBJ2-7	13	CSVLAGGTHEQYF	TGCAGCGTCCTAGCGGGGGGGACCCACGAGCAGTACTTC
TRBV20-1	few	TRBD1	TRBJ2-1	13	CSARGLPGQGPFF	TGCAGTGCTAGAGGGCTACCCGGACAGGGCCCGTTCTTC
TRBV11-2	NA	NA	TRBJ1-3	15	CASSLGADSGNTIYF	TGTGCCAGCAGCTTAGGCGCAGACTCTGGAAACACCATATATTTT
TRBV10-3	NA	NA	TRBJ2-5	13	CAISLQAAETQYF	TGTGCCATCAGTTTACAGGCAGCAGAGACCCAGTACTTC
TRBV2	few	NA	TRBJ2-5	13	CASTQLPGASQYF	TGTGCCAGCACCCAACTTCCTGGGGCATCCCAGTACTTC
TRBV18	NA	NA	TRBJ1-3	15	CASSPRTFSGNTIYF	TGTGCCAGCTCACCCCGGACCTTCTCTGGAAACACCATATATTTT
TRBV7-8	few	TRBD1	TRBJ1-6	15	CASSSWTGDNSPLHF	TGTGCCAGCAGCTCCTGGACAGGGGACAATTCACCCCTCCACTTT
TRBV28	NA	TRBD1	TRBJ1-1	15	CASSHRDRRITEAFF	TGTGCCAGCAGTCACCGGGACAGAAGGATCACTGAAGCTTTCTTT
TRBV29-1	NA	TRBD2	TRBJ2-1	14	CSVEGLAGGDEQFF	TGCAGCGTTGAGGGACTAGCGGGAGGAGATGAGCAGTTCTTC
TRBV4-2	few	TRBD1	TRBJ1-3	16	CASSTTGTHSGNTIYF	TGTGCCAGCAGCACGACAGGGACCCACTCTGGAAACACCATATATTTT
TRBV5-6	many	NA	TRBJ2-3	17	CASSLAGRTDKGYTQYF	TGTGCCAGCAGCTTGGCTGGTCGGACGGACAAGGGCTATACGCAGTATTTT
TRBV5-1	NA	TRBD2	TRBJ2-5	18	CASSSPGLAGDMEETQYF	TGCGCCAGCAGCTCCCCGGGACTAGCGGGAGACATGGAAGAGACCCAGTACTTC